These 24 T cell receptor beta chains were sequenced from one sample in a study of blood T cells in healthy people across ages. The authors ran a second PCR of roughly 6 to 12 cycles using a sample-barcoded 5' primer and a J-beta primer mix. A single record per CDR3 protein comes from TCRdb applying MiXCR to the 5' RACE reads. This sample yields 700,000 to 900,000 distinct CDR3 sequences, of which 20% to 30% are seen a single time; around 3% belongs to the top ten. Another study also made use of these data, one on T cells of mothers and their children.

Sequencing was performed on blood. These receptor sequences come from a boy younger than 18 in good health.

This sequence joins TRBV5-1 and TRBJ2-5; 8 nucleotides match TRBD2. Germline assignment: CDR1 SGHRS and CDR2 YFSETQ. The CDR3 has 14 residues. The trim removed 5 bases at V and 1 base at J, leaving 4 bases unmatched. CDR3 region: CASRFAGGQETQYF. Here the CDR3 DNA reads TGCGCCAGCAGGTTTGCGGGGGGCCAAGAGACCCAGTACTTC.

DNA for the CDR3: TGTGCCAGCAGCCAAATGCCAGCGACCGAGACCCAGTACTTC. It encodes CASSQMPATETQYF. V gene TRBV5-5 combines with J gene TRBJ2-5; D is ambiguous. Trimming cost V 4 bases and J 5 bases, with 15 bases left between them. In germline, CDR1 is SGHKS, CDR2 YYEKEE (reference sequence). This CDR3 has 14 amino acids.

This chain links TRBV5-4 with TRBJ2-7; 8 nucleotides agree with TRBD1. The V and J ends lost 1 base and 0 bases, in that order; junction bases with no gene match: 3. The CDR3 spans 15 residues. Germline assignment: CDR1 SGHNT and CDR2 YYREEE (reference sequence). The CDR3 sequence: CASSLRQGTSYEQYF. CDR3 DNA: TGTGCCAGCAGCTTGCGACAGGGGACCTCCTACGAGCAGTACTTC.

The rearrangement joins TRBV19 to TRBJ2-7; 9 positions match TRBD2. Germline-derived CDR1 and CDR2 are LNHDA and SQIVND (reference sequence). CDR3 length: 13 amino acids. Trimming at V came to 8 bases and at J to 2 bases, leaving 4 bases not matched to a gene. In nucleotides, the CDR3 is TGTGCCAGTCGACCTAGCGGGGCCTACGAGCAGTACTTC. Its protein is CASRPSGAYEQYF.

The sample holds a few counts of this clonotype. CDR3 amino acids: CASSRGDPYNEQFF. Written as DNA, the CDR3 is TGTGCCTCCTCGCGGGGGGATCCCTACAATGAGCAGTTCTTC. The chain is built from TRBV6-5 and TRBJ2-5, with 8 bases fitting TRBD2. The J call may be incorrect, as the DNA end agrees better with TRBJ2-1. The CDR3 has 14 amino acids. Germline V gene data show CDR1 as MNHEY and CDR2 as SVGAGI.

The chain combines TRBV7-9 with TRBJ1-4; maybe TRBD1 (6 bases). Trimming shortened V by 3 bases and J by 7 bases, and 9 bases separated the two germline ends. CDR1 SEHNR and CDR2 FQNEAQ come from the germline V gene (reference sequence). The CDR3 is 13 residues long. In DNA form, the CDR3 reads TGTGCCAGCAGCTTCATAGGGGGTGAAAAACTGTTTTTT. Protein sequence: CASSFIGGEKLFF.

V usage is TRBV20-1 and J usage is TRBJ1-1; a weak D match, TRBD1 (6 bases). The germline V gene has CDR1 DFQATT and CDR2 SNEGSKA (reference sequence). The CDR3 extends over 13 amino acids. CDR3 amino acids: CRAGKGGNTEAFF. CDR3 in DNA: TGCAGGGCAGGGAAGGGGGGGAACACTGAAGCTTTCTTT.

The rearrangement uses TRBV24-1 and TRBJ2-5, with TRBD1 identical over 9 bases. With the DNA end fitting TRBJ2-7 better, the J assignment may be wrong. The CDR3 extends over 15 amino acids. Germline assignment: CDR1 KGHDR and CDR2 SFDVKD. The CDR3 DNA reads TGTGCCACCAGTGTCCTCCGGGACAGGGACTCCGAGCAGTACTTC. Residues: CATSVLRDRDSEQYF.

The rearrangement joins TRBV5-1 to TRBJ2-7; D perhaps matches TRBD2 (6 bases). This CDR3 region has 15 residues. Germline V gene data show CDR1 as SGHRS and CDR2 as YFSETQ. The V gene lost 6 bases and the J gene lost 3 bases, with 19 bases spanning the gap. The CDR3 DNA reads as TGCGCCAGCAACCCGAGGCCGGGGGAAATCTACGAGCAGTACTTC. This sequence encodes CASNPRPGEIYEQYF. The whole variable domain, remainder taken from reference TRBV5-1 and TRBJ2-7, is KAGVTQTPRYLIKTRGQQVTLSCSPISGHRSVSWYQQTPGQGLQFLFEYFSETQRNKGNFPGRFSGRQFSNSRSEMNVSTLELGDSALYLCASNPRPGEIYEQYFGPGTRLTVT.

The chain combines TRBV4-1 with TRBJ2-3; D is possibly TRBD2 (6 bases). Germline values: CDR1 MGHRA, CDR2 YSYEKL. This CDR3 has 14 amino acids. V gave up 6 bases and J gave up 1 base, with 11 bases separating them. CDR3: CASREWEGTDTQYF. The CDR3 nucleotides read TGCGCCAGCAGGGAGTGGGAGGGCACAGATACGCAGTATTTT.

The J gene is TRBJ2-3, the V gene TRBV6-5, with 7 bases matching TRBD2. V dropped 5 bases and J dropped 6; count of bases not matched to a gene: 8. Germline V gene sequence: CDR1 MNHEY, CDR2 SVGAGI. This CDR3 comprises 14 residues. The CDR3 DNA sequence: TGTGCCAGCAGTAAGGGACTACTGGGGGATACGCAGTATTTT. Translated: CASSKGLLGDTQYF.

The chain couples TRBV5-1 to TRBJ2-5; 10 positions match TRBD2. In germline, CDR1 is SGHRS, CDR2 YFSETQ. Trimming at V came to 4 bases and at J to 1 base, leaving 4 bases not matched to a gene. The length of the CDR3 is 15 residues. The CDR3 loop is CASSTSGVTQETQYF. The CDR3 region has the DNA TGCGCCAGCAGCACTAGCGGGGTTACCCAAGAGACCCAGTACTTC.

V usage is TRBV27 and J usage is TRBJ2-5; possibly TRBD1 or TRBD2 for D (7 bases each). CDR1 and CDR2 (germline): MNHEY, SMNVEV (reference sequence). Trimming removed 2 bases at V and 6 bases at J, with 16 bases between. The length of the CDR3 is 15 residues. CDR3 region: CASSLTPQGGKTQYF. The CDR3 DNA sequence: TGTGCCAGCAGTTTAACCCCGCAGGGGGGGAAGACCCAGTACTTC.

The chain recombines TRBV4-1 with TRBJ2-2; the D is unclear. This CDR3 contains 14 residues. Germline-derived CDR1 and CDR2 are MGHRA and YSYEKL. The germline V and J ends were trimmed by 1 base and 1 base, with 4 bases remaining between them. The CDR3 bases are TGCGCCAGCAGCCAAGTGTTGAACACCGGGGAGCTGTTTTTT. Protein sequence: CASSQVLNTGELFF.

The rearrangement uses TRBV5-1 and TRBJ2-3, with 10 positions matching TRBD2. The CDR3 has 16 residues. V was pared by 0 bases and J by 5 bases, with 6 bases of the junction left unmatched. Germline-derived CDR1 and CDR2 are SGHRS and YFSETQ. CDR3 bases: TGCGCCAGCAGCTTGGAAGGCAGCGGGGGGGTAGATACGCAGTATTTT. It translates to CASSLEGSGGVDTQYF.

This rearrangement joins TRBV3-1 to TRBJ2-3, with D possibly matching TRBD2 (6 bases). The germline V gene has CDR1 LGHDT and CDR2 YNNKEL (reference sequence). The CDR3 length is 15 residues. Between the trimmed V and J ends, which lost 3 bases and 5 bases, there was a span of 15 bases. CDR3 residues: CASSHPSERIDTQYF. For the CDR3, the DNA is TGTGCCAGCAGCCACCCTAGCGAGAGGATAGATACGCAGTATTTT.

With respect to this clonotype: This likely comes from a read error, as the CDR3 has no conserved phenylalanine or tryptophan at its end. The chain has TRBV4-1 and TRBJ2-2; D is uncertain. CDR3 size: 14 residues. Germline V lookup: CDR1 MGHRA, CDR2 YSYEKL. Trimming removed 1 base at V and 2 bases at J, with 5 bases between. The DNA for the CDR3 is TGCGCCAGCAGCCAAGTTGGAAACACCGGGGAGCTGTTTTGT. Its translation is CASSQVGNTGELFC.

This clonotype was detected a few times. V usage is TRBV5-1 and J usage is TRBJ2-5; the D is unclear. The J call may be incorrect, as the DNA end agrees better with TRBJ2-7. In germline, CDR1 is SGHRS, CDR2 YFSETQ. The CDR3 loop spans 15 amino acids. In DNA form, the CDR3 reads TGCGCCAGCAGCCCCGGAGAGAGTTCCTCCTACGAGCAGTACTTC. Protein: CASSPGESSSYEQYF.

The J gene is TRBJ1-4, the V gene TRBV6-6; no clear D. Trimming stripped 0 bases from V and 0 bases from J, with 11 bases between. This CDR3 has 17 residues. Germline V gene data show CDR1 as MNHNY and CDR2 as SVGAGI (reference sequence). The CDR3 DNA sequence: TGTGCCAGCAGTTACTCGAAACACTCTGCAACTAATGAAAAACTGTTTTTT. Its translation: CASSYSKHSATNEKLFF.

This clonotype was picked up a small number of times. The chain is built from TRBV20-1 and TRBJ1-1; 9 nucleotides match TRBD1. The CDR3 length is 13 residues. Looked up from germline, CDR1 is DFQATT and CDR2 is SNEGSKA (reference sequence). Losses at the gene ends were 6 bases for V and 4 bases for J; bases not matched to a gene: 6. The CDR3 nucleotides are TGCAGTGCGGGGACAGGGATTAGCACTGAAGCTTTCTTT. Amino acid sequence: CSAGTGISTEAFF.

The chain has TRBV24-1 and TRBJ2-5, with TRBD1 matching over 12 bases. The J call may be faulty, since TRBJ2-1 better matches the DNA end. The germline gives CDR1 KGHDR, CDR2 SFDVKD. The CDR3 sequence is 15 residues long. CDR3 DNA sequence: TGTGCCACCAGTGAGGGAGGGACAGGGGGCGATGAGCAGTTCTTC. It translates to CATSEGGTGGDEQFF.

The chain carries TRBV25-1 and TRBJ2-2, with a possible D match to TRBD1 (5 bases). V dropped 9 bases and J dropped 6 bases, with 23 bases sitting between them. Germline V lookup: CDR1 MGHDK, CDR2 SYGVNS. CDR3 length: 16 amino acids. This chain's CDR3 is CASTPRQGSNAGELFF. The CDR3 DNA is TGTGCCAGTACCCCCCGCCAGGGCAGCAACGCCGGGGAGCTGTTTTTT.

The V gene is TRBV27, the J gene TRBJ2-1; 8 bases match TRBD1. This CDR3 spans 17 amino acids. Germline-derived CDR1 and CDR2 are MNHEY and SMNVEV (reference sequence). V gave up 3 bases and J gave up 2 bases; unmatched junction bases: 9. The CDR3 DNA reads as TGTGCCAGCAGTTTTAGGCCGACGGACAGGGCCTACAATGAGCAGTTCTTC. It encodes CASSFRPTDRAYNEQFF.

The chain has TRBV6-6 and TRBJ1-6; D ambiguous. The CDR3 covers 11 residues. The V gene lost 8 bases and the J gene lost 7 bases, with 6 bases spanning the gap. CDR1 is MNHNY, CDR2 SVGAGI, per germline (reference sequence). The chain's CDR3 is CASRSNSPLHF. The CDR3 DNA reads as TGTGCCAGCCGTTCCAATTCACCCCTCCACTTT.